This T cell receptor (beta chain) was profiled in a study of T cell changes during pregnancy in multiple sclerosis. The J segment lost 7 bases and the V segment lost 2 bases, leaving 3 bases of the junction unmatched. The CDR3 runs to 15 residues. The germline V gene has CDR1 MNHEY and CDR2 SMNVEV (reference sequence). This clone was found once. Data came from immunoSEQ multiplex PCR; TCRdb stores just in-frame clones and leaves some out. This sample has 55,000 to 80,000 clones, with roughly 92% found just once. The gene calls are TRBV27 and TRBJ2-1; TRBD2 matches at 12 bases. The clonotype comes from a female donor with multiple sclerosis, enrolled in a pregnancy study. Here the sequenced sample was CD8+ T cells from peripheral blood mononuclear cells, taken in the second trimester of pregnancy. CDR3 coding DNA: TGTGCCAGCAGTTTACTAGCGGGAGGGCTAAATGAGCAGTTCTTC. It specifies CASSLLAGGLNEQFF.